Following are 4 T cell receptor beta chains from one sample sequenced in a study of blood T cell repertoires in COVID-19. Sequencing used immunoSEQ multiplex PCR; TCRdb keeps in-frame clones, though not all of them. The sample shows some 64,000 clones, 70% to 80% of them seen only once. The sample was peripheral blood. The receptors stem from an elderly man with active or convalescent COVID-19.

CDR3: CASSTLVFGQETQYF. For the CDR3, the DNA is TGTGCCAGCAGCACTCTGGTATTCGGCCAAGAGACCCAGTACTTC. V and J are TRBV5-4 and TRBJ2-5; D unresolved. The CDR3 runs to 15 residues. The V gene's germline CDR1 is SGHNT and CDR2 YYREEE (reference sequence). Trimming took 4 bases from V and 1 from J, leaving 14 bases between them.

The rearrangement joins TRBV10-3 to TRBJ1-2, with TRBD1 matching 7 bases. Per the germline V gene, CDR1 is ENHRY and CDR2 is SYGVKD. The CDR3 length is 13 residues. Losses at the gene ends were 5 bases for V and 2 bases for J; bases not matched to a gene: 2. The CDR3 sequence: CAISLGQNYGYTF. CDR3 DNA sequence: TGTGCCATCAGTTTGGGACAGAACTATGGCTACACCTTC.

This chain uses TRBV2 with TRBJ2-2, with TRBD2 identical over 9 bases. Unmatched junction bases numbered 0, after V lost 4 bases and J lost 0 bases. CDR1 and CDR2 from the germline V gene are SNHLY and FYNNEI. The CDR3 has 15 residues. CDR3 sequence: CASSGLAANTGELFF. As DNA, the CDR3 is TGTGCCAGCAGTGGACTAGCGGCGAACACCGGGGAGCTGTTTTTT.

The genes are TRBV5-4 and TRBJ1-4; D is possibly TRBD1 (5 bases). Germline values: CDR1 SGHNT, CDR2 YYREEE (reference sequence). The V and J ends lost 5 bases and 0 bases respectively, with 11 bases between them. The CDR3 has 15 residues. DNA for the CDR3: TGTGCCAGCAGATCGGGACTTGCAACTAATGAAAAACTGTTTTTT. Amino acid sequence: CASRSGLATNEKLFF.